The following is a T cell receptor beta chain sequence with its context. Measured with immunoSEQ multiplex PCR; TCRdb has only the in-frame clones, and not every one. The repertoire holds 120,000 or so clones, with around 92% as singletons. The data were taken from a study of T cell responses to AZD1222 COVID-19 vaccine. CDR1 is MDHEN and CDR2 is SYDVKM in the germline V gene. V was shortened by 2 bases and J by 2 bases, with 7 bases between the two germline ends. CDR3 length: 14 amino acids. The chain employs TRBV28 and TRBJ1-5; possible D gene TRBD1, 5 bases. The specimen was peripheral blood, collected on day 0 of AZD1222 vaccination. The TCR sequence derives from an adult in good health. CDR3 coding DNA: TGTGCCAGCAGTTTAGGCAGGGGCAATCAGCCCCAGCATTTT. This gives the protein CASSLGRGNQPQHF.